Only a few counts were recorded for the clone carrying this T cell receptor beta chain. What it binds is unknown. This sample was included in a study of blood T cells in healthy people across ages. Study-level background: About one barcoded beta molecule was captured per two T cells (by template switching). Study findings and constraints: Higher diversity, along with more naive CD4+ cells, distinguished long-lived donors from aged donors.

Together with a sample-barcoded 5' primer, a J-beta primer mix was included in a second PCR lasting about 6 to 12 cycles. A 12-random-nucleotide template-switch adaptor tagged each cDNA molecule. Via MiXCR, TCRdb re-called the 5' RACE reads, giving one row per CDR3 protein. Here the sample spans 850,000 to 1,000,000 distinct CDR3 sequences, approximately 49% being singletons. The sequence derives from a man aged 25-45 years in good health. Specimen: blood.

The CDR3 reads CSARQGSGEKLFF. In DNA form, the CDR3 reads TGCAGCGCACGACAGGGGTCAGGGGAAAAACTGTTTTTT. This chain joins TRBV29-1 and TRBJ1-4; the match to TRBD1 covers 8 bases. The junction had 9 bases not matched to a gene; V was cut back by 7 bases and J by 8 bases. This CDR3 has 13 amino acids. Germline V gene lookup returns CDR1 SQVTM and CDR2 ANQGSEA.